The rows below give T cell receptor beta chains drawn from one sample of a study of T cell responses to AZD1222 COVID-19 vaccine. Measured with immunoSEQ multiplex PCR; TCRdb has only the in-frame clones, and not every one. The sample comprises more than 100,000 clones, about 87% of which are singletons, and less than 6% rests with the top ten. The sequencing used peripheral blood, collected on day 0 of AZD1222 vaccination. The receptors were sampled from an adult in good health. Each CDR3 is given with its conserved first and last residue. The D gene is left open where the match is weak. Expanded clones are given a class, and other clones once, few, many or no size at all.

d_call j_call clone_size v_call cdr3_aa cdr3_nt
TRBD1 TRBJ1-4 . TRBV7-9 CASSPSLGGQNEKLFF TGTGCCAGCAGCCCCTCGTTAGGGGGCCAAAATGAAAAACTGTTTTTT
TRBD2 TRBJ2-1 . TRBV6-2/TRBV6-3 CASSYASGGLNEQFF TGTGCCAGCAGTTACGCTAGCGGGGGGTTAAATGAGCAGTTCTTC
. TRBJ1-5 . TRBV6-2/TRBV6-3 CASSQGLSKANQPQHF TGTGCCAGCAGTCAGGGACTCTCGAAGGCCAATCAGCCCCAGCATTTT
. TRBJ1-6 . TRBV28 CASSSPFRDSPLHF TGTGCCAGCAGTTCCCCGTTTAGGGATTCACCCCTCCACTTT
. TRBJ1-2 . TRBV28 CASMAQPAYYGYTF TGTGCCAGCATGGCGCAGCCAGCTTACTATGGCTACACCTTC
TRBD2 TRBJ2-2 once TRBV4-3 CASSQDPPGGLRAGELFF TGCGCCAGCAGCCAAGATCCCCCGGGGGGTTTGAGGGCCGGGGAGCTGTTTTTT
TRBD1 TRBJ1-6 . TRBV11-2 CASSMGQGSTPLHF TGTGCCAGCAGCATGGGACAGGGGTCGACACCCCTCCACTTT
. TRBJ1-4 . TRBV6-2/TRBV6-3 CASSWGRGEKLFF TGTGCCAGCAGTTGGGGGCGCGGAGAAAAACTGTTTTTT
. TRBJ1-4 . TRBV6-5 CASRGAILNEKLFF TGTGCCAGCAGAGGGGCAATCCTTAATGAAAAACTGTTTTTT
. TRBJ1-6 few TRBV5-1 CASSLDSSYNSPLHF TGCGCCAGCAGCTTGGATAGCTCCTATAATTCACCCCTCCACTTT
TRBD1 TRBJ1-3 . TRBV5-5 CASSLAQGANTIYF TGTGCCAGCAGCTTGGCACAGGGGGCAAACACCATATATTTT
TRBD1 TRBJ1-1 . TRBV10-3 CAISEPGTGRGTFF TGTGCCATCAGTGAGCCCGGGACAGGTCGAGGAACTTTCTTT
. TRBJ1-6 once TRBV19 CASSTDSSYNSPLHF TGTGCCAGTAGCACAGACAGCTCCTATAATTCACCCCTCCACTTT
. TRBJ2-7 . TRBV6-6 CASSYSRALSYEQYF TGTGCCAGCAGTTATTCGAGGGCTCTCTCCTACGAGCAGTACTTC
. TRBJ2-5 . TRBV7-2 CASSLVYGAGETQYF TGTGCCAGCAGCTTAGTGTACGGGGCCGGGGAGACCCAGTACTTC
TRBD1 TRBJ2-5 . TRBV5-1 CASRGQGGETQYF TGCGCCAGCAGGGGACAGGGTGGGGAGACCCAGTACTTC
. TRBJ1-3 few TRBV7-2 CASGHEATIYF TGTGCCAGCGGACACGAAGCGACCATATATTTT
TRBD1 TRBJ1-1 . TRBV27 CASTTGGGTEAFF TGTGCCAGCACTACAGGGGGCGGTACTGAAGCTTTCTTT
. TRBJ2-7 . TRBV10-3 CAISDGRSYEQYF TGTGCCATCAGTGATGGCCGATCCTACGAGCAGTACTTC
TRBD1 TRBJ2-7 . TRBV19 CASSLQGARREQYF TGTGCCAGTAGTCTTCAGGGGGCGCGTCGGGAGCAGTACTTC
. TRBJ1-2 . TRBV4-1 CASSQDEQNYGYTF TGCGCCAGCAGCCAAGATGAACAGAACTATGGCTACACCTTC
. TRBJ1-1 . TRBV6-2/TRBV6-3 CASSRHPNTEAFF TGTGCCAGCAGCAGACACCCTAACACTGAAGCTTTCTTT
. TRBJ1-3 . TRBV6-1 CASSESLQASGNTIYF TGTGCCAGCAGTGAATCACTACAGGCGTCTGGAAACACCATATATTTT